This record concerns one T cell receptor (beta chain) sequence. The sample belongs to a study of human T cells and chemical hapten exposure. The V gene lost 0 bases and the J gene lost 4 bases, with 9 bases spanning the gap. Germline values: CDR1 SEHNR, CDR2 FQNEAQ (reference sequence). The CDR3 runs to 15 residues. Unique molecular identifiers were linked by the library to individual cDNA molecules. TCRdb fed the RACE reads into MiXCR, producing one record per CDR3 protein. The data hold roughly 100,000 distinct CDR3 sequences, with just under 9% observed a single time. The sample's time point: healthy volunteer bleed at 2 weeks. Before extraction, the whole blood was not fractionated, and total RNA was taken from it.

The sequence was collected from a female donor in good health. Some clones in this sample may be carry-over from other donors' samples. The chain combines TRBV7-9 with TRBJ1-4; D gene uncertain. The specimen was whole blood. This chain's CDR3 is CASSLAPQLNEKLFF. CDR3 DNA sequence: TGTGCCAGCAGCTTAGCCCCACAGCTTAATGAAAAACTGTTTTTT.